This TCR beta chain was captured by sequencing in a study of PD-1 blockade in classical Hodgkin lymphoma. Findings and limits, study-wide: Newly diagnosed patients had baseline TCR diversity that was reportedly lower than that of healthy donors.

After autologous stem cell transplantation all patients relapsed, and prior brentuximab vedotin exposure differed between cohorts. CD4+ T cells were purified from thawed PBMCs by negative selection. A word on this clone: Antigen specificity is unknown.

CDR3 length equals 15 residues. V lost 0 bases and J lost 0, with 6 bases in between. Germline CDR1 and CDR2: SGHRS and YFSETQ. Method: immunoSEQ multiplex PCR; TCRdb's copy keeps in-frame clones and lacks some. Among 30,000 or so clones listed, 75% to 95% were seen once. The TCR originated in a human donor with classical Hodgkin lymphoma. Material: CD4+ T cells from blood, obtained at baseline. V is TRBV5-1 and J is TRBJ2-2; tentative D call: TRBD1 (6 bases). Written as DNA, the CDR3 is TGCGCCAGCAGCTTGGACAGGGCGAACACCGGGGAGCTGTTTTTT. It specifies CASSLDRANTGELFF. The entire variable domain, with the rest obtained from reference TRBV5-1 and TRBJ2-2, is as follows: KAGVTQTPRYLIKTRGQQVTLSCSPISGHRSVSWYQQTPGQGLQFLFEYFSETQRNKGNFPGRFSGRQFSNSRSEMNVSTLELGDSALYLCASSLDRANTGELFFGEGSRLTVL.